Reported below is one T cell receptor beta chain. The sample is drawn from a study of OX40 agonist ivuxolimab in advanced cancers. Sequenced by immunoSEQ multiplex PCR; TCRdb stores in-frame clones only, minus some. The table lists 45,000 to 55,000 clones, 90% to 95% of them singletons. This sample comprised CD4+ or CD8+ T cells sorted from blood, obtained in a trial of the OX40 agonist ivuxolimab. The receptor comes from an adult with an advanced solid tumor such as melanoma, head and neck, liver or kidney cancer.

CDR3 coding DNA: TGCGCCAGCAGCCAAGGTGCGGCTCAGAACACTGAAGCTTTCTTT. Residues: CASSQGAAQNTEAFF. The chain has TRBV4-1 and TRBJ1-1; no clear D gene. Germline-derived CDR1 and CDR2 are MGHRA and YSYEKL. The CDR3 consists of 15 residues. Deletions cut 1 base from V and 1 base from J, with 10 bases between.